This T cell receptor beta chain was found in a study of cytomegalovirus exposure and HLA in healthy donors. PCR amplification relied on 60 Vbeta primers (plus 13 Jbeta primers). Produced via immunoSEQ multiplex PCR; TCRdb's table is partial and in-frame only. Of about 200,000 clones in the sample, around 80% are singletons; the top ten hold around 4.8%. Remarks on this clone: Its specificity is unknown.

Study results and caveats: In a later analysis, at a false discovery rate of 0.05, 16,951 TCR beta sequences matched HLA alleles. Sequences of the TCR beta chain were said to predict the HLA-A and HLA-B alleles of most subjects accurately. Productive rates of about 87% or about 30% were seen for most TCR beta V segments in an earlier analysis.

The CDR3 runs 14 residues. Per the germline V gene, CDR1 is LGHNA and CDR2 is YNFKEQ. V lost 0 bases and J 9 bases, leaving 12 bases between the germline ends. The receptor comes from a woman between 25 and 40 years old in good health and CMV-seropositive. Material: PBMCs. The V gene is TRBV4-2, the J gene TRBJ2-1; perhaps TRBD2 as D (5 bases). CDR3 DNA: TGTGCCAGCAGCCAAGAGGGCCGTGCGGGTGAGCAGTTCTTC. Protein product: CASSQEGRAGEQFF.